This T cell receptor beta chain was sequenced during a study of control samples from healthy donors and cancer patients. This table comes from immunoSEQ multiplex PCR, and its TCRdb copy is limited to in-frame clones, with some not included. In the table there are around 130,000 clones, more than 80% of which are singletons. Trimming removed 5 bases from V and 6 bases from J, with 11 bases in between. This CDR3 has 12 amino acids. Looked up from germline, CDR1 is PRHDT and CDR2 is FYEKMQ (reference sequence). Specimen: blood. The TCR originated in a man aged 18 to 35 in good health. This rearrangement joins TRBV13 to TRBJ2-7, with D tentatively TRBD2 (6 bases). This CDR3 is CASSILAREQYF. The CDR3 DNA is TGTGCCAGCAGCATACTAGCACGCGAGCAGTACTTC.